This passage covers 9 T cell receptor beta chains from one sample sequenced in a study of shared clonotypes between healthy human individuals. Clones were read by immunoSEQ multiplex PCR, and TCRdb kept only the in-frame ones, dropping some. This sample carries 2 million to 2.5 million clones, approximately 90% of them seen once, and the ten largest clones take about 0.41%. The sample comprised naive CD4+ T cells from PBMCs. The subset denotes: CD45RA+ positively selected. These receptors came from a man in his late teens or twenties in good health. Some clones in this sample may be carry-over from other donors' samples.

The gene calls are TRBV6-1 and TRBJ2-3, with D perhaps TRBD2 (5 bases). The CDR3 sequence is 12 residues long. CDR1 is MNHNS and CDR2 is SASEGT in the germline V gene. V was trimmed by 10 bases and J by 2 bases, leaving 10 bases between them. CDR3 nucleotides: TGTGCCAACGCACGGGACACAGATACGCAGTATTTT. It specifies CANARDTDTQYF.

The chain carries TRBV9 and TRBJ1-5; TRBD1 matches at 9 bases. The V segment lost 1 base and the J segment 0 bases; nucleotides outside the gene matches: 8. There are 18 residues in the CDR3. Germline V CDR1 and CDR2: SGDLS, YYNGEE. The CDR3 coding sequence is TGTGCCAGCAGCGTACTACAGGGGGCGCGGGCTAGCAATCAGCCCCAGCATTTT. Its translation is CASSVLQGARASNQPQHF.

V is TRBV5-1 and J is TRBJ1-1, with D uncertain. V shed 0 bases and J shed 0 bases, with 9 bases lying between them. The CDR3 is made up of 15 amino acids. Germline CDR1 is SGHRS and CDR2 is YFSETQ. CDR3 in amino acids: CASSLADGLNTEAFF. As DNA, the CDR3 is TGCGCCAGCAGCTTGGCCGACGGATTGAACACTGAAGCTTTCTTT.

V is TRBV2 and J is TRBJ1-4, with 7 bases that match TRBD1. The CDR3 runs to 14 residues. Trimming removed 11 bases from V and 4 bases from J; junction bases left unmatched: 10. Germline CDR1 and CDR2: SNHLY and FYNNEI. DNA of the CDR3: TGTGCCGTGAACCGGGACAGCGGTAATGAAAAACTGTTTTTT. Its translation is CAVNRDSGNEKLFF.

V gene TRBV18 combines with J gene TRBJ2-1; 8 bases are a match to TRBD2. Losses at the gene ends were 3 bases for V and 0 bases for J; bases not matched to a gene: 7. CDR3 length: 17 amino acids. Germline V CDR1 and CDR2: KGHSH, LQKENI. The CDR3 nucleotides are TGTGCCAGCTCACCCTCTTTACTAGCGGACTCCTACAATGAGCAGTTCTTC. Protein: CASSPSLLADSYNEQFF. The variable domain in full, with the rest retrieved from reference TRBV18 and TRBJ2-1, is NAGVMQNPRHLVRRRGQEARLRCSPMKGHSHVYWYRQLPEEGLKFMVYLQKENIIDESGMPKERFSAEFPKEGPSILRIQQVVRGDSAAYFCASSPSLLADSYNEQFFGPGTRLTVL.

CDR3 residues: CASRRTVSSYEQYF. CDR3 nucleotide sequence: TGTGCCAGCAGACGGACAGTTAGCTCCTACGAGCAGTACTTC. The chain has TRBV28 and TRBJ2-7; the D gene is possibly TRBD1 (6 bases). Germline V lookup: CDR1 MDHEN, CDR2 SYDVKM. The CDR3 spans 14 residues. Between the trimmed V and J ends, which lost 6 bases and 0 bases, there was a span of 12 bases.

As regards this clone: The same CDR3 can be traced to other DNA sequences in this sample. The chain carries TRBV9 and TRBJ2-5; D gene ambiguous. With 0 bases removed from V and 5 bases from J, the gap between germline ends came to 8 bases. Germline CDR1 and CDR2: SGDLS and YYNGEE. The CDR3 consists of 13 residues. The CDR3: CASSVDAGETQYF. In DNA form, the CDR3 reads TGTGCCAGCAGCGTAGACGCCGGTGAGACCCAGTACTTC.

The CDR3 coding sequence is TGCAGCGTTTACCCCACCGTCCTAGCGGGTGACAATGAGCAGTTCTTC. Protein product: CSVYPTVLAGDNEQFF. The V gene is TRBV29-1, the J gene TRBJ2-1; 8 bases fit TRBD2. Germline CDR1 reads SQVTM; CDR2 reads ANQGSEA. J was trimmed by 5 bases and V by 5 bases; bases with no gene match: 14. The CDR3 runs to 16 residues.

The CDR3 spells CASSFLAAYNEQFF. CDR3 nucleotides: TGTGCCAGCAGCTTTCTAGCGGCGTACAATGAGCAGTTCTTC. The gene calls are TRBV7-9 and TRBJ2-1; 7 bases are a match to TRBD2. From germline, CDR1 is SEHNR and CDR2 FQNEAQ (reference sequence). The CDR3 spans 14 residues. The V segment lost 3 bases and the J segment 4 bases; nucleotides outside the gene matches: 3.